Listed here are 4 T cell receptor beta chains from one sample, sequenced in a study of blood T cell repertoires in COVID-19. TCRdb's copy holds only in-frame clones and misses some; the assay was immunoSEQ multiplex PCR. The sample comprises some 250,000 clones, about nine tenths of which are singletons, and 2.2% rests with the top ten. Material for sequencing was peripheral blood. These receptor sequences come from a man aged 25-40 years who had recovered from COVID-19.

The chain is built from TRBV6-6 and TRBJ2-5; 7 nucleotides match TRBD2. The CDR3 sequence is 14 residues long. Germline CDR1 is MNHNY and CDR2 is SVGAGI (reference sequence). The V and J ends lost 5 bases and 1 base, in that order; junction bases with no gene match: 4. CDR3 nucleotide sequence: TGTGCCAGCAGTCTCCGACTAGCCCAAGAGACCCAGTACTTC. It codes for CASSLRLAQETQYF.

The J gene is TRBJ2-5, the V gene TRBV7-2, with D unresolved. In germline, CDR1 is SGHTA, CDR2 FQGNSA. The CDR3 is 13 residues long. V lost 2 bases to trimming and J lost 4 bases, with 8 bases between them. The CDR3 spells CASSLLGGETQYF. The CDR3 DNA reads TGTGCCAGCAGCTTACTAGGTGGAGAGACCCAGTACTTC.

This chain links TRBV15 with TRBJ1-4; the D gene is possibly TRBD1 (6 bases). The CDR3 has 14 residues. V dropped 4 bases and J dropped 7 bases, with 13 bases sitting between them. The germline gives CDR1 LNHNV, CDR2 YYDKDF (reference sequence). CDR3 residues: CATSTGTRGEKLFF. CDR3 coding DNA: TGTGCCACCAGCACGGGGACCAGGGGTGAAAAACTGTTTTTT. The full variable domain, its missing parts supplied by reference TRBV15 and TRBJ1-4, is DAMVIQNPRYQVTQFGKPVTLSCSQTLNHNVMYWYQQKSSQAPKLLFHYYDKDFNNEADTPDNFQSRRPNTSFCFLDIRSPGLGDTAMYLCATSTGTRGEKLFFGSGTQLSVL.

The chain has TRBV19 and TRBJ2-1, with no clear D. The CDR3 has 15 residues. The V gene lost 3 bases and the J gene lost 0 bases, with 9 bases spanning the gap. Germline V gene lookup returns CDR1 LNHDA and CDR2 SQIVND (reference sequence). This CDR3 reads CASSISVSSYNEQFF. Written as DNA, the CDR3 is TGTGCCAGTAGTATCTCCGTGAGCTCCTACAATGAGCAGTTCTTC.